This TCR beta chain was profiled in a study of T cells in Graves' hyperthyroidism and ophthalmopathy (dated by TCRdb to between 2018 and 2020). Context from the whole study: Peripheral blood samples were taken at the time of initial diagnosis, prior to any treatment. To identify distinguishing TCR V-J signatures, a discovery cohort of 95 to 100 patients was used, comprising under 45 with Graves' ophthalmopathy and 57 with stable Graves' hyperthyroidism. An independent validation cohort of under 20 hyperthyroidism patients and about 16 patients who later progressed to ophthalmopathy tested prospective prediction of ophthalmopathy. The 95 to 100 discovery patients were randomly divided into training and test sets at a 7:3 ratio. In several Graves' hyperthyroidism patients, the study also compared T-cell repertoires from thyroid tissue with T-cell repertoires from blood. Once sampling was done, hyperthyroidism patients were given methimazole at a starting dose of 30 mg daily, whereas ophthalmopathy patients were given high-dose intravenous methylprednisolone. The paper reports TCR Vbeta CDR3 sequencing of over 130 peripheral blood samples: around 45 ophthalmopathy, about 75 hyperthyroidism and 17 progressor patients. Results and caveats for the whole study, not just this receptor: A 13 V-J signature model separated ophthalmopathy from stable hyperthyroidism, with around 90% sensitivity and 81.08% specificity in cross-validation and 80%/75% in testing. In validation, progression to ophthalmopathy was predicted by the model with approximately 67% sensitivity and roughly 76% specificity, a median of 6.5 months before onset. Most expanded thyroid clonotypes (frequency above 0.001) were also detected in blood, suggesting blood repertoires may reflect thyroid immune responses. Sample size was not statistically predetermined, and blinding of investigators to group allocation was not performed.

This clonotype was counted many times. The antigen it recognizes is unknown. Base qualities are missing; no much larger clone stands one base away. As encoded in the germline V gene, CDR1 is KGHSH while CDR2 is LQKENI. CDR3 length: 15 amino acids, cysteine to phenylalanine. Of all the DNA, just the CDR3 is kept, 45 bases in frame from base 1. V has 3 bases trimmed and J has 14 bases trimmed; junction bases matching no gene number 9. Stable Graves' hyperthyroidism was defined as the absence of progression to ophthalmopathy over 18 months of follow-up. Hyperthyroidism patients were aged 18 to 65 years and newly diagnosed, with disease duration of less than 2 months. Any patient with an uncontrolled infection, another autoimmune disease, pregnancy or lactation was excluded. Diagnoses relied on clinical symptoms, serum thyroxine and TRAb, thyroid ultrasound and orbital computed tomography. PBMCs were isolated from approximately 10 ml of fresh peripheral blood by Ficoll-Paque density gradient centrifugation. Trizol reagent was used to extract total RNA, and RNA quality was then checked on an Agilent 2100 Bioanalyzer.

The TCR beta CDR3 regions were amplified from RNA transcripts. The first round of RT-PCR for the TCR CDR3 was performed with the HTBI primer set and the Qiagen OneStep RT-PCR kit. Libraries were constructed in a second round of multiplex PCR, after which size selection and purification were carried out. Libraries were sequenced paired-end with 100 bp reads on an Illumina HiSeq2000. The authors' analysis ran thus. SOAPnuke was used to process the raw data, throwing out any read that contained adapters or uncalled bases, had a mean Phred below 15, or lacked an exact constant-primer or identifier match. COPE v1.2.5 was used to merge the high-quality paired reads, and each unique nucleotide sequence was defined as a clonotype. MiTCR v1.1 was used to align clonotypes to the IMGT TRBV, TRBD and TRBJ reference segments. Analysis was restricted to V-J combinations with a frequency above 0.0001, which covered about 99% of repertoires. A TCS score was defined as the ratio between F50 (clonal expansion) and ExV (chaos), using BLOSUM62-based TCRdist between CDR3 peptides within each V-J. Welch's t-statistics and random forest reduced roughly 500 V-J features to about 13, which were used in a naive Bayes classifier (R e1071). TCRdb took the public reads, trimmed them with fastp at Q25, ran MiXCR for clone calling and kept in-frame beta chains. Every entry covers one CDR3 protein and lists the most common genes and DNA from its rows. The V and J calls and clone size are TCRdb's, not the authors'. This sample lists some 440,000 distinct CDR3 sequences; about a sixth were detected once. The ten largest clones add up to roughly 7.7% of the sample.

Material for sequencing was blood. Recombination joined TRBV18 with TRBJ1-6; 11 central bases correspond to TRBD1. This receptor was taken from a woman between 18 and 30 years old with Graves' hyperthyroidism. The sequence in DNA is TGTGCCAGCTCACCCGCCGGGACAGGGGGGAAATCCCTCCACTTT. Translated, this is CASSPAGTGGKSLHF. The CDR3 plus the reference TRBV18 and TRBJ1-6 genes for the other parts give the full variable domain: NAGVMQNPRHLVRRRGQEARLRCSPMKGHSHVYWYRQLPEEGLKFMVYLQKENIIDESGMPKERFSAEFPKEGPSILRIQQVVRGDSAAYFCASSPAGTGGKSLHFGNGTRLTVT.